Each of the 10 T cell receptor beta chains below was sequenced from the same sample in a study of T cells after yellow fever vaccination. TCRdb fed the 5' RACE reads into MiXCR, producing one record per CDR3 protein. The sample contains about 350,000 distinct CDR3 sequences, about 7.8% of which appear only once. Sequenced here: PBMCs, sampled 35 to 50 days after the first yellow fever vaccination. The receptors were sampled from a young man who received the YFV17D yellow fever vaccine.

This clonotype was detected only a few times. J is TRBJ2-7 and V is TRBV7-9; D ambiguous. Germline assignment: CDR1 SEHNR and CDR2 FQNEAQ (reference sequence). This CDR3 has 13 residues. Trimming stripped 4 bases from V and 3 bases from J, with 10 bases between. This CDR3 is CASSSDAYYEQYF. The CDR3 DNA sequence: TGTGCCAGCAGCTCGGACGCTTACTACGAGCAGTACTTC. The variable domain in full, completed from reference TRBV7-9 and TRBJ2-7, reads DTGVSQNPRHKITKRGQNVTFRCDPISEHNRLYWYRQTLGQGPEFLTYFQNEAQLEKSRLLSDRFSAERPKGSFSTLEIQRTEQGDSAMYLCASSSDAYYEQYFGPGTRLTVT.

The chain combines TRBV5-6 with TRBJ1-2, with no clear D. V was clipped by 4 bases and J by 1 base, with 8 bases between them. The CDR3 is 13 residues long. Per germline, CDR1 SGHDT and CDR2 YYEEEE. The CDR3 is CASSQNFNYGYTF. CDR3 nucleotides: TGTGCCAGCAGCCAAAATTTTAACTATGGCTACACCTTC. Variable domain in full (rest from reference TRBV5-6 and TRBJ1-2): DAGVTQSPTHLIKTRGQQVTLRCSPKSGHDTVSWYQQALGQGPQFIFQYYEEEERQRGNFPDRFSGHQFPNYSSELNVNALLLGDSALYLCASSQNFNYGYTFGSGTRLTVV.

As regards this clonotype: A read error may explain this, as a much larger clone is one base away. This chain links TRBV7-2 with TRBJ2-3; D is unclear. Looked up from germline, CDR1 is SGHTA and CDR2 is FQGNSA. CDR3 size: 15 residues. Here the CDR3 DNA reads TGTGCCAACAGCTTCCTCTTAGCCAGAACAGATACGCAGTATTTT. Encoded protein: CANSFLLARTDTQYF.

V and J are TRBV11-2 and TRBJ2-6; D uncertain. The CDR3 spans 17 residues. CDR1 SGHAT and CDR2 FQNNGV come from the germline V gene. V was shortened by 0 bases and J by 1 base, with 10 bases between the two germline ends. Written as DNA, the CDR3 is TGTGCCAGCAGCTTAGATGGGTTGCGGTCTGGGGCCAACGTCCTGACTTTC. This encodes CASSLDGLRSGANVLTF.

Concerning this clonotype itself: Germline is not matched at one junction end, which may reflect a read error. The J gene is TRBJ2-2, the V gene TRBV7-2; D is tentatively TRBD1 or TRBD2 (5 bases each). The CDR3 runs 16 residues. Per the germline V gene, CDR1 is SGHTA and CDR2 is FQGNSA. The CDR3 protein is CPSSYPSGRPTGELFF. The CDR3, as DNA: TGTCCCAGCAGTTATCCCTCGGGACGCCCAACCGGGGAGCTGTTTTTT.

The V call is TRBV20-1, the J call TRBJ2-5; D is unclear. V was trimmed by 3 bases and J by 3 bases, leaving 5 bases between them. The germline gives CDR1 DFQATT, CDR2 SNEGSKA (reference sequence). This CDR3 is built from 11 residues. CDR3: CSASREETQYF. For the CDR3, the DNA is TGCAGTGCTAGCAGAGAAGAGACCCAGTACTTC.

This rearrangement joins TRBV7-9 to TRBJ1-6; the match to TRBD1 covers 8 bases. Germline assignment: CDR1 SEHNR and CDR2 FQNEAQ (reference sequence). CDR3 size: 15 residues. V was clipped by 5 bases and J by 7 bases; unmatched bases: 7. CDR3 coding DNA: TGTGCCAGCAGCAGGGGACAGGCTCTCAATTCACCCCTCCACTTT. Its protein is CASSRGQALNSPLHF. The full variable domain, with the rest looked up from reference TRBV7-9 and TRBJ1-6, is DTGVSQNPRHKITKRGQNVTFRCDPISEHNRLYWYRQTLGQGPEFLTYFQNEAQLEKSRLLSDRFSAERPKGSFSTLEIQRTEQGDSAMYLCASSRGQALNSPLHFGNGTRLTVT.

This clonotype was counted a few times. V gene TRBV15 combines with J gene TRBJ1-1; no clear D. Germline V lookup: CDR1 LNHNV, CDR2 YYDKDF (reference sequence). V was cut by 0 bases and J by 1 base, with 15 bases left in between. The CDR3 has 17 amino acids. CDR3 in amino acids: CATSRDKLYSGNTEAFF. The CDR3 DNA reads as TGTGCCACCAGCAGAGACAAATTGTATTCGGGGAACACTGAAGCTTTCTTT.

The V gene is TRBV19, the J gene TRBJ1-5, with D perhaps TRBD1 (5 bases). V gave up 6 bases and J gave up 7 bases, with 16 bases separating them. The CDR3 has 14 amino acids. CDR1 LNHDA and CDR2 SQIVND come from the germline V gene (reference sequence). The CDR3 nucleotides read TGTGCCAGTAGCCTACCTCAGGGTCAGCAGCCCCAGCATTTT. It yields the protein CASSLPQGQQPQHF.

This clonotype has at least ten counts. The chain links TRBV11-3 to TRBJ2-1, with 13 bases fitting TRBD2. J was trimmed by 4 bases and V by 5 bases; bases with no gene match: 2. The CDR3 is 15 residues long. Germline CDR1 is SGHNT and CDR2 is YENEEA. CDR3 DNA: TGTGCCAGCAGCCCGGGACTAGCGGGGTACAATGAGCAGTTCTTC. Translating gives CASSPGLAGYNEQFF.